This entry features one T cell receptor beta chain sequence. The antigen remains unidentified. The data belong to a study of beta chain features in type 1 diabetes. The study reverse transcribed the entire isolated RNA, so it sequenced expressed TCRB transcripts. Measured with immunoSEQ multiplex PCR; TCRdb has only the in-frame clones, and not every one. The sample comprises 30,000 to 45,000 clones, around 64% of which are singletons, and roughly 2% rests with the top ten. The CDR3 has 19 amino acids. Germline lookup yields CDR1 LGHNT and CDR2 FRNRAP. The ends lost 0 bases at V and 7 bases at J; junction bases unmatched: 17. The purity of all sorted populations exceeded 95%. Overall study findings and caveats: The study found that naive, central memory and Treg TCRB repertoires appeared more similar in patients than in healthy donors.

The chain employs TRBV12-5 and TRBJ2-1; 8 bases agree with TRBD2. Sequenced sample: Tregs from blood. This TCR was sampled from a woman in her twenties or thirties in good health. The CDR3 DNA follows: TGTGCTAGTGGTTTGGTACTTGTGGCAGGGGCTAGCGGGCTTAATGAGCAGTTCTTC. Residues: CASGLVLVAGASGLNEQFF.